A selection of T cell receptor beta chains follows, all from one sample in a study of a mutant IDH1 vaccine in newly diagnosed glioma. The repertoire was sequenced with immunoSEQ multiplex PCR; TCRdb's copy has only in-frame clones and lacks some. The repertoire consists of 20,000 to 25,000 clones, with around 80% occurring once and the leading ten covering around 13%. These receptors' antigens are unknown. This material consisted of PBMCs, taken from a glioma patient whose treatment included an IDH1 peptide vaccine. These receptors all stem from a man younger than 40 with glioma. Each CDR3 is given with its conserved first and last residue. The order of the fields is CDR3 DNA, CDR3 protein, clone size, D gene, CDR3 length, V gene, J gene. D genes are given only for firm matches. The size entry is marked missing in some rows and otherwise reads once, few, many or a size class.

CDR3 DNA: TGTGCCAGCAGTGGGGCTTCGGACAGGGGATGGGATCAGCCCCAGCATTTT
CDR3 protein: CASSGASDRGWDQPQHF
clone size: few
D gene: TRBD1
CDR3 length: 17
V gene: TRBV6-1
J gene: TRBJ1-5

CDR3 DNA: TGTGCCAGCAGCCTCCAGGAGAACACTGAAGCTTTCTTT
CDR3 protein: CASSLQENTEAFF
clone size: once
D gene: .
CDR3 length: 13
V gene: TRBV11-3
J gene: TRBJ1-1

CDR3 DNA: TGTGCCAGCAGTTCCGCCGCTGGTGGGGCCAACGTCCTGACTTTC
CDR3 protein: CASSSAAGGANVLTF
clone size: few
D gene: .
CDR3 length: 15
V gene: TRBV28
J gene: TRBJ2-6

CDR3 DNA: TGCGCCAGCAGCTATACACAGGGAGGACTCTATGGCTACACCTTC
CDR3 protein: CASSYTQGGLYGYTF
clone size: .
D gene: .
CDR3 length: 15
V gene: TRBV5-1
J gene: TRBJ1-2

CDR3 DNA: TGTGCCAGCAGCTTAGGGCTAGGACCCGATACGCAGTATTTT
CDR3 protein: CASSLGLGPDTQYF
clone size: few
D gene: .
CDR3 length: 14
V gene: TRBV7-6
J gene: TRBJ2-3

CDR3 DNA: TGTGCCAGCAGTGCCCGGGACAGGTACTACGAGCAGTACTTC
CDR3 protein: CASSARDRYYEQYF
clone size: .
D gene: TRBD1
CDR3 length: 14
V gene: TRBV6-1
J gene: TRBJ2-7

CDR3 DNA: TGTGCCAGCAGTGAAGGGGGCGGACCGGGGGCCAATGAGCAGTTCTTC
CDR3 protein: CASSEGGGPGANEQFF
clone size: .
D gene: .
CDR3 length: 16
V gene: TRBV2
J gene: TRBJ2-1

CDR3 DNA: TGTGCCAGCAGTTCGCCCGGACTAGCAGATACGCAGTATTTT
CDR3 protein: CASSSPGLADTQYF
clone size: .
D gene: TRBD2
CDR3 length: 14
V gene: TRBV27
J gene: TRBJ2-3

CDR3 DNA: TGTGCCAGCAGCCGGGTGGGGGCAGAGCAGTTCTTC
CDR3 protein: CASSRVGAEQFF
clone size: .
D gene: .
CDR3 length: 12
V gene: TRBV5-4
J gene: TRBJ2-1

CDR3 DNA: TGTGCCAGCAGCCGCGAGGCTGAAGCTTTCTTT
CDR3 protein: CASSREAEAFF
clone size: .
D gene: .
CDR3 length: 11
V gene: TRBV7-9
J gene: TRBJ1-1

CDR3 DNA: TGTGCCAGCAGCGCGGGGACAGGGGGCAATGAAAAACTGTTTTTT
CDR3 protein: CASSAGTGGNEKLFF
clone size: .
D gene: TRBD1
CDR3 length: 15
V gene: TRBV9
J gene: TRBJ1-4

CDR3 DNA: TGCGCCAGCAGCCCAGATCCTAGCGGTACCAACACAGATACGCAGTATTTT
CDR3 protein: CASSPDPSGTNTDTQYF
clone size: .
D gene: TRBD2
CDR3 length: 17
V gene: TRBV5-1
J gene: TRBJ2-3

CDR3 DNA: TGCGCCAGCAGTGAGTCGGGTGGACTAGCGGGAGGGCCTGGAACCGGGGAGCTGTTTTTT
CDR3 protein: CASSESGGLAGGPGTGELFF
clone size: .
D gene: TRBD2
CDR3 length: 20
V gene: TRBV10-2
J gene: TRBJ2-2

CDR3 DNA: TGCAGCGTTGTTGGCAAGGGAAAGACTGAAGCTTTCTTT
CDR3 protein: CSVVGKGKTEAFF
clone size: .
D gene: .
CDR3 length: 13
V gene: TRBV29-1
J gene: TRBJ1-1

CDR3 DNA: TGTGCCAGCAGTTACTCCGGAGGACACTATGGCTACACCTTC
CDR3 protein: CASSYSGGHYGYTF
clone size: .
D gene: .
CDR3 length: 14
V gene: TRBV6-5
J gene: TRBJ1-2

CDR3 DNA: TGTGCCAGCAGTGACACGACAAGGGGTGAGACCCAGTACTTC
CDR3 protein: CASSDTTRGETQYF
clone size: .
D gene: .
CDR3 length: 14
V gene: TRBV25-1
J gene: TRBJ2-5

CDR3 DNA: TGCGCCAGCAGTGAAGGGGTCACTGAAGCTTTCTTT
CDR3 protein: CASSEGVTEAFF
clone size: .
D gene: .
CDR3 length: 12
V gene: TRBV10-1
J gene: TRBJ1-1

CDR3 DNA: TGCGCCAGCAGCTTGGGGGGCCTAGCGTTGTTTACCGGGGAGCTGTTTTTT
CDR3 protein: CASSLGGLALFTGELFF
clone size: .
D gene: .
CDR3 length: 17
V gene: TRBV5-1
J gene: TRBJ2-2

CDR3 DNA: TGTGCCTGGAGTGTAAAAGGGGCCGCCTCGGGAGGCACCATATATTTT
CDR3 protein: CAWSVKGAASGGTIYF
clone size: .
D gene: .
CDR3 length: 16
V gene: TRBV30
J gene: TRBJ1-3

CDR3 DNA: TGTGCCAGCAGTACGGGGACAGGGGATAACACCATATATTTT
CDR3 protein: CASSTGTGDNTIYF
clone size: .
D gene: TRBD1
CDR3 length: 14
V gene: TRBV5-4
J gene: TRBJ1-3

CDR3 DNA: TGTGCCAGCTCACATGGGAACACTGAAGCTTTCTTT
CDR3 protein: CASSHGNTEAFF
clone size: few
D gene: .
CDR3 length: 12
V gene: TRBV18
J gene: TRBJ1-1

CDR3 DNA: TGCAGCGTTGAAGATCTAGCGGGGAGCTCCTACAATGAGCAGTTCTTC
CDR3 protein: CSVEDLAGSSYNEQFF
clone size: .
D gene: TRBD2
CDR3 length: 16
V gene: TRBV29-1
J gene: TRBJ2-1

CDR3 DNA: TGTGCCAGCCGACCCACTTCCGACAGCACAGATACGCAGTATTTT
CDR3 protein: CASRPTSDSTDTQYF
clone size: .
D gene: .
CDR3 length: 15
V gene: TRBV2
J gene: TRBJ2-3

CDR3 DNA: TGCGCCAGCAGCCAAGATCACCGCTACAATGAGCAGTTCTTC
CDR3 protein: CASSQDHRYNEQFF
clone size: once
D gene: .
CDR3 length: 14
V gene: TRBV4-1
J gene: TRBJ2-1

CDR3 DNA: TGTGCCAGCACCGGCGAATATGGCTACACCTTC
CDR3 protein: CASTGEYGYTF
clone size: .
D gene: .
CDR3 length: 11
V gene: TRBV18
J gene: TRBJ1-2

CDR3 DNA: TGTGCCAGCAGTTATGGAGGGGCTGAAAAACTGTTTTTT
CDR3 protein: CASSYGGAEKLFF
clone size: .
D gene: .
CDR3 length: 13
V gene: TRBV6-5
J gene: TRBJ1-4

CDR3 DNA: TGCGCCAGCAGCTCGGGTTCGGGACAGGGTTCCTACGAGCAGTACTTC
CDR3 protein: CASSSGSGQGSYEQYF
clone size: .
D gene: TRBD1
CDR3 length: 16
V gene: TRBV5-1
J gene: TRBJ2-7

CDR3 DNA: TGTGCCAGCAGCCGAAGTGCATATGAGCAGTTCTTC
CDR3 protein: CASSRSAYEQFF
clone size: .
D gene: .
CDR3 length: 12
V gene: TRBV4-2
J gene: TRBJ2-1

CDR3 DNA: TGCGCCAGCAGCTTGAGGGGGGCGCGGGTCGAGACCCAGTACTTC
CDR3 protein: CASSLRGARVETQYF
clone size: .
D gene: .
CDR3 length: 15
V gene: TRBV5-1
J gene: TRBJ2-5

CDR3 DNA: TGTGCCAGCACCATGGAACCCCTACCCTACAATGAGCAGTTCTTC
CDR3 protein: CASTMEPLPYNEQFF
clone size: once
D gene: .
CDR3 length: 15
V gene: TRBV2
J gene: TRBJ2-1

CDR3 DNA: TGTGCCTGGAGTACGAACACTGAAGCTTTCTTT
CDR3 protein: CAWSTNTEAFF
clone size: .
D gene: .
CDR3 length: 11
V gene: TRBV30
J gene: TRBJ1-1

CDR3 DNA: TGTGCCACTACGGACAGGTCCTGGAATGGCTACACCTTC
CDR3 protein: CATTDRSWNGYTF
clone size: .
D gene: TRBD1
CDR3 length: 13
V gene: TRBV19
J gene: TRBJ1-2

CDR3 DNA: TGTGCCAGCAGCCTAACCCGGGGGGGCACTGAAGCTTTCTTT
CDR3 protein: CASSLTRGGTEAFF
clone size: .
D gene: .
CDR3 length: 14
V gene: TRBV4-2
J gene: TRBJ1-1

CDR3 DNA: TGTGCCAGCAGTCCCGGACAGGGGGTGTCCTACGAGCAGTACTTC
CDR3 protein: CASSPGQGVSYEQYF
clone size: .
D gene: TRBD1
CDR3 length: 15
V gene: TRBV6-1
J gene: TRBJ2-7

CDR3 DNA: TGCGCCAGCAGCGAAGCAGCAAGCGGCGAGCAGTACTTC
CDR3 protein: CASSEAASGEQYF
clone size: .
D gene: .
CDR3 length: 13
V gene: TRBV4-1
J gene: TRBJ2-7

CDR3 DNA: TGTGCCTGGAGCGACGCCACTGAAGCTTTCTTT
CDR3 protein: CAWSDATEAFF
clone size: few
D gene: .
CDR3 length: 11
V gene: TRBV30
J gene: TRBJ1-1

CDR3 DNA: TGCAGCGTTGGACAGGGTAACTATGGCTACACCTTC
CDR3 protein: CSVGQGNYGYTF
clone size: .
D gene: TRBD1
CDR3 length: 12
V gene: TRBV29-1
J gene: TRBJ1-2

CDR3 DNA: TGTGCCAGCAGCCTCAGGACAGGGGCGGTCGGGAACACTGAAGCTTTCTTT
CDR3 protein: CASSLRTGAVGNTEAFF
clone size: .
D gene: TRBD1
CDR3 length: 17
V gene: TRBV4-2
J gene: TRBJ1-1

CDR3 DNA: TGTGCCAGCAGCTTTCAAGAGACCCAGTACTTC
CDR3 protein: CASSFQETQYF
clone size: .
D gene: .
CDR3 length: 11
V gene: TRBV13
J gene: TRBJ2-5

CDR3 DNA: TGTGCCAGCAGAGGACAGGGGAACTATGGCTACACCTTC
CDR3 protein: CASRGQGNYGYTF
clone size: .
D gene: TRBD1
CDR3 length: 13
V gene: TRBV2
J gene: TRBJ1-2

CDR3 DNA: TGTGCCAGCAGTTTAGGGCAGGGGGCACGGGAGCAGTACTTC
CDR3 protein: CASSLGQGAREQYF
clone size: .
D gene: TRBD1
CDR3 length: 14
V gene: TRBV27
J gene: TRBJ2-7

CDR3 DNA: TGTGCCATCAGTGAAGGGCAGTCTCACGGGGCCGAGCAGTACTTC
CDR3 protein: CAISEGQSHGAEQYF
clone size: .
D gene: .
CDR3 length: 15
V gene: TRBV10-3
J gene: TRBJ2-7

CDR3 DNA: TGTGCCAGCAGTAGACACAGCGGGAGTTCCTACAATGAGCAGTTCTTC
CDR3 protein: CASSRHSGSSYNEQFF
clone size: once
D gene: TRBD2
CDR3 length: 16
V gene: TRBV25-1
J gene: TRBJ2-1

CDR3 DNA: TGTGCCAGCAGCCAAGATTTCCCTCGGGGGGGACTAGCCGTACTTAGCACAGATACGCAGTATTTT
CDR3 protein: CASSQDFPRGGLAVLSTDTQYF
clone size: .
D gene: TRBD2
CDR3 length: 22
V gene: TRBV14
J gene: TRBJ2-3

CDR3 DNA: TGTGCCTGGAGTCCTTTTGGCCAGAGCTCCTACAATGAGCAGTTCTTC
CDR3 protein: CAWSPFGQSSYNEQFF
clone size: .
D gene: .
CDR3 length: 16
V gene: TRBV30
J gene: TRBJ2-1

CDR3 DNA: TGTGCCAGCAGCCCCGCAGGGGGGAACACCGGGGAGCTGTTTTTT
CDR3 protein: CASSPAGGNTGELFF
clone size: .
D gene: TRBD1
CDR3 length: 15
V gene: TRBV5-6
J gene: TRBJ2-2

CDR3 DNA: TGCAGCGTGTGGTTTCGGGGGCCCTATGGCTACACCTTC
CDR3 protein: CSVWFRGPYGYTF
clone size: .
D gene: .
CDR3 length: 13
V gene: TRBV29-1
J gene: TRBJ1-2

CDR3 DNA: TGTGCCAGCAGGGCGGGAGGGGGGTACCAAGAGACCCAGTACTTC
CDR3 protein: CASRAGGGYQETQYF
clone size: .
D gene: TRBD2
CDR3 length: 15
V gene: TRBV6-1
J gene: TRBJ2-5

CDR3 DNA: TGTGCCAGCAGCTTACAGGGGTACTACGAGCAGTACTTC
CDR3 protein: CASSLQGYYEQYF
clone size: .
D gene: TRBD1
CDR3 length: 13
V gene: TRBV5-5
J gene: TRBJ2-7

CDR3 DNA: TGTGCCAGCAGCCAAACCATAGGGGCTGGAAACACCATATATTTT
CDR3 protein: CASSQTIGAGNTIYF
clone size: .
D gene: .
CDR3 length: 15
V gene: TRBV11-2
J gene: TRBJ1-3

CDR3 DNA: TGTGCCATTCGACAGATCACAAACACTGAAGCTTTCTTT
CDR3 protein: CAIRQITNTEAFF
clone size: once
D gene: .
CDR3 length: 13
V gene: TRBV6-1
J gene: TRBJ1-1

CDR3 DNA: TGCGCCAGCAGTGGTTGGGGGGATAGCGGCACTGAAGCTTTCTTT
CDR3 protein: CASSGWGDSGTEAFF
clone size: few
D gene: .
CDR3 length: 15
V gene: TRBV10-1
J gene: TRBJ1-1

CDR3 DNA: TGTGCCAGCGGCGTGGGAGACTACGAGCAGTACTTC
CDR3 protein: CASGVGDYEQYF
clone size: .
D gene: .
CDR3 length: 12
V gene: TRBV6-1
J gene: TRBJ2-7